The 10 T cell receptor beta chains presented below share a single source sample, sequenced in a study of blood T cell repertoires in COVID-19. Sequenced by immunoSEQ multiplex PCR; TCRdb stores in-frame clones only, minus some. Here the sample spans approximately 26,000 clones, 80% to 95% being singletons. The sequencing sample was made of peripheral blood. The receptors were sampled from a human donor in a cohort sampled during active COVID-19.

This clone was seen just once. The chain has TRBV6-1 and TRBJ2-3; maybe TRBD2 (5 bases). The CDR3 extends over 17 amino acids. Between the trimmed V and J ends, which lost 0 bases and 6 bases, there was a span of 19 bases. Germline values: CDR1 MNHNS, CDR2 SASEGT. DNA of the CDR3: TGTGCCAGCAGTGAAGCGCTCCAGCGGCCCCTCTTCGATACGCAGTATTTT. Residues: CASSEALQRPLFDTQYF.

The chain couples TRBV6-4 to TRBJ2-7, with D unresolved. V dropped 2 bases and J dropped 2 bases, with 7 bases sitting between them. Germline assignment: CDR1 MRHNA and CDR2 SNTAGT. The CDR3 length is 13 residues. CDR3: CASSDGLAYEQYF. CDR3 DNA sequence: TGTGCCAGCAGTGACGGCCTGGCCTACGAGCAGTACTTC.

CDR3 region: CASRAPGQNYGYTF. In nucleotides, the CDR3 is TGTGCCAGCAGAGCACCCGGACAGAACTATGGCTACACCTTC. The chain employs TRBV6-6 and TRBJ1-2; possible D gene TRBD1, 6 bases. The CDR3 extends over 14 amino acids. The V gene lost 6 bases and the J gene lost 2 bases, with 13 bases spanning the gap. Germline loops: CDR1 MNHNY, CDR2 SVGAGI (reference sequence).

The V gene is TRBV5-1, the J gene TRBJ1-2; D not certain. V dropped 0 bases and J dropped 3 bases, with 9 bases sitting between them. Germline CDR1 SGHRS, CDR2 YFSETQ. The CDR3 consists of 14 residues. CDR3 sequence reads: CASSLAGEDYGYTF. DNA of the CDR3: TGCGCCAGCAGCTTGGCTGGGGAGGACTATGGCTACACCTTC.

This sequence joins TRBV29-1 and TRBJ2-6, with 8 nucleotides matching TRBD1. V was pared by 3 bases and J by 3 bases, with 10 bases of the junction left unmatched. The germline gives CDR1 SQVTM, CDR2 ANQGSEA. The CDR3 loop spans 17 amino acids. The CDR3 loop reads CSVDQGRGLSGANVLTF. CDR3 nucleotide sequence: TGCAGCGTTGATCAGGGCAGGGGGCTAAGTGGGGCCAACGTCCTGACTTTC.

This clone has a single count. The DNA for the CDR3 is TGCAGCGTTGTTGAGAGGGGGAAACAGGTTGGGAACACTGAAGCTTTCTTT. Translating gives CSVVERGKQVGNTEAFF. This chain links TRBV29-1 with TRBJ1-1; weak D call: TRBD1 (6 bases). This CDR3 contains 17 residues. Germline lookup yields CDR1 SQVTM and CDR2 ANQGSEA. V lost 4 bases, J lost 1 base, and 22 bases lay in between.

CDR3 loop: CAWSARGTGRPYEQYF. The DNA of the CDR3 is TGTGCCTGGAGTGCAAGGGGGACAGGGAGGCCCTACGAGCAGTACTTC. V and J are TRBV30 and TRBJ2-7; 9 bases agree with TRBD1. V shed 1 base, J shed 2 bases, and the junction held 9 bases outside the gene matches. Looked up from germline, CDR1 is GTSNPN and CDR2 is SVGIG (reference sequence). This CDR3 comprises 16 residues.

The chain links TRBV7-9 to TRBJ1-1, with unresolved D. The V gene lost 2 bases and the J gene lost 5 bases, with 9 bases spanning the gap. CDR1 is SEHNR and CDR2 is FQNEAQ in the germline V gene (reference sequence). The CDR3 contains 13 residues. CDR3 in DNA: TGTGCCAGCAGCTTATCGGGGAGAACTGAAGCTTTCTTT. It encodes CASSLSGRTEAFF. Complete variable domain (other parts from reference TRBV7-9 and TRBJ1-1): DTGVSQNPRHKITKRGQNVTFRCDPISEHNRLYWYRQTLGQGPEFLTYFQNEAQLEKSRLLSDRFSAERPKGSFSTLEIQRTEQGDSAMYLCASSLSGRTEAFFGQGTRLTVV.

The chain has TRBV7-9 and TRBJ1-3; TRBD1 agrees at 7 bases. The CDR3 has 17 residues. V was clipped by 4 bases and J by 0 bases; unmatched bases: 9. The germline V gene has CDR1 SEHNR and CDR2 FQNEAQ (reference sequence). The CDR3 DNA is TGTGCCAGCAGCTCGCCGGGACAGCGGTTCTCTGGAAACACCATATATTTT. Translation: CASSSPGQRFSGNTIYF.

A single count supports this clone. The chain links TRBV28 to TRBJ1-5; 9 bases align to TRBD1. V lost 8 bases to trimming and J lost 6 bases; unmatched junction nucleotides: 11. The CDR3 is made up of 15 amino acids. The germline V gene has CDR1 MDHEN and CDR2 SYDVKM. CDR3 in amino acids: CASSTEQGAVQPQHF. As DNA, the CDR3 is TGTGCCAGCTCCACCGAACAGGGGGCGGTTCAGCCCCAGCATTTT.